This record looks at one TCR beta chain sequence and its context. Its target is unknown. This may arise from a read error, as a much more abundant clone is one base away. These data belong to a study of molecular identifiers for immune sequencing clone quantification. Whole-study results and caveats: Single-cell amounts of spiked Jurkat TCR RNA were reportedly detectable among about a million naive cells. Over 99% of effector molecules, yet under 1% of naive-cell molecules, were held by clones above 20 RNA copies. Underestimation of highly expanded clone sizes could arise where identical TCR molecules share a barcode.

Germline trimming cut 1 base from V and 4 bases from J; bases unmatched to any gene: 8. This CDR3 is built from 16 residues. Germline loops: CDR1 MGHRA, CDR2 YSYEKL. Previously reported methods and listed TCR primers produced the bulk TCR libraries. A single record per CDR3 protein comes from TCRdb applying MiXCR to the PCR reads. The sample lists hundreds of thousands of distinct CDR3 sequences, 25% occurring once. This clonotype was sampled from a human donor in good health. Some libraries in this study had Jurkat cell RNA spiked in. The source material was naive CD8+ T cells from blood, with Jurkat cell RNA spiked in. Subset specified: FACS-sorted CD8+CD4-CCR7+CD45RA+ naive T cells. This rearrangement joins TRBV4-1 to TRBJ2-5; 8 positions agree with TRBD2. CDR3 amino acids: CASSQAAGLGSETQYF. As DNA, the CDR3 is TGCGCCAGCAGCCAAGCTGCGGGACTAGGGTCAGAGACCCAGTACTTC.